This TCR beta chain was sequenced in a study of shared clonotypes between healthy human individuals. Findings and caveats of the study: As a rule, naive subsets had a larger estimated richness than memory subsets. Clonotypes which were not shared had lower generation probabilities than clonotypes that all four donors shared.

About this clone: Its antigen is undetermined.

The CDR3 loop spans 14 amino acids. The germline gives CDR1 MGHDK, CDR2 SYGVNS. V was clipped by 5 bases and J by 0 bases, with 9 bases between them. It was at deep level that the assay was run. Assay used: immunoSEQ multiplex PCR; TCRdb lists only in-frame clones, some missing. The sample holds 400,000 or so clones, 90% to 98% seen once. This chain connects TRBV25-1 to TRBJ2-3; weak D call: TRBD1 (6 bases). This sequence originates from a man in his thirties or forties in good health. Sequenced material: memory CD8+ T cells sorted from blood. As to subset: CD45RO+ cells pooled with CCR7-negative TemRA cells. CDR3 sequence (DNA): TGTGCCAGCAGTCCGACAGGTAGCACAGATACGCAGTATTTT. Protein sequence: CASSPTGSTDTQYF.